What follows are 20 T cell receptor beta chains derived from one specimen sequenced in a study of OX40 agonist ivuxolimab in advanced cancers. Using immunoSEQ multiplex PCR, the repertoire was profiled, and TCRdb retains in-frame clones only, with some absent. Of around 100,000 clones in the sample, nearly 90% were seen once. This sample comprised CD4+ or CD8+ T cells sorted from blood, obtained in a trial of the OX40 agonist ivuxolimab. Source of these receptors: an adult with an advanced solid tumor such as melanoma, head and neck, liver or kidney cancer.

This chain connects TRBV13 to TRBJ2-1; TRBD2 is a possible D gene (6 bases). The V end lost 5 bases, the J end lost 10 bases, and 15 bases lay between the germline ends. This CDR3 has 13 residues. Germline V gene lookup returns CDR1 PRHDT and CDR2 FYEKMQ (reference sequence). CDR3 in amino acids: CASSPTSAREQFF. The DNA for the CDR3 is TGTGCCAGCAGCCCGACTAGTGCCCGAGAGCAGTTCTTC.

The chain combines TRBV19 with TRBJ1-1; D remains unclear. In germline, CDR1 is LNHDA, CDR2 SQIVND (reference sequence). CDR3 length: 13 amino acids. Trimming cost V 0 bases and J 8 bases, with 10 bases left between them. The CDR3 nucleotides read TGTGCCAGTAGTATAGACTTACTCACCGAAGCTTTCTTT. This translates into CASSIDLLTEAFF.

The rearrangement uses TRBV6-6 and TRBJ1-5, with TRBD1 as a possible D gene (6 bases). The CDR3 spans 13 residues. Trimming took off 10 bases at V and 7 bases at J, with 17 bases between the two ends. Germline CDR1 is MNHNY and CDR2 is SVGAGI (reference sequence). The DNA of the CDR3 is TGTGCCATTAAAGGGGGGGCCGGGCAGCCCCAGCATTTT. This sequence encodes CAIKGGAGQPQHF.

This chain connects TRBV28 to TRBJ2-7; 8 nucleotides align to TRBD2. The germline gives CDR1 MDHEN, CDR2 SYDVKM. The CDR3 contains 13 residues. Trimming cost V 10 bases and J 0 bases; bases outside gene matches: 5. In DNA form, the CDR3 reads TGTGCCATCACTAGCGGTTACTCCTACGAGCAGTACTTC. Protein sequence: CAITSGYSYEQYF.

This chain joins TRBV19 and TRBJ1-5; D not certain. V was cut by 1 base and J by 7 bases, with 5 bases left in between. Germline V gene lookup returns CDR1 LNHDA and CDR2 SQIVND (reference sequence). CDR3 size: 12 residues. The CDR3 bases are TGTGCCAGTAGTATAGTGCAGCAGCCCCAGCATTTT. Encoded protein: CASSIVQQPQHF. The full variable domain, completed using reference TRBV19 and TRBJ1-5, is DGGITQSPKYLFRKEGQNVTLSCEQNLNHDAMYWYRQDPGQGLRLIYYSQIVNDFQKGDIAEGYSVSREKKESFPLTVTSAQKNPTAFYLCASSIVQQPQHFGDGTRLSIL.

CDR3 sequence (DNA): TGTGCCAGCGGGATTTTCACCTACGAGCAGTACTTC. Its protein is CASGIFTYEQYF. The V gene is TRBV2, the J gene TRBJ2-7, with D uncertain. The CDR3 contains 12 residues. V was clipped by 8 bases and J by 2 bases, with 10 bases between them. Germline CDR1 SNHLY, CDR2 FYNNEI.

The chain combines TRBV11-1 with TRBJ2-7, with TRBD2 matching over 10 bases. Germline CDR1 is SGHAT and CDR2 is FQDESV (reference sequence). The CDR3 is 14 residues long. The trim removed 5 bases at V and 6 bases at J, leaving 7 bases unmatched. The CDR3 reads CASSNLAGVGEQYF. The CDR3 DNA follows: TGTGCCAGCAGCAACCTAGCGGGAGTGGGCGAGCAGTACTTC.

CDR3 sequence (DNA): TGTGCCAGCAGTGAACGCAGGGGTGTGAATCAGCCCCAGCATTTT. This encodes CASSERRGVNQPQHF. V gene TRBV6-1 combines with J gene TRBJ1-5; tentative D call: TRBD1 (6 bases). The ends were cut back, 2 bases at V and 4 bases at J, with 12 bases in the middle. Germline V lookup: CDR1 MNHNS, CDR2 SASEGT. The length of the CDR3 is 15 residues.

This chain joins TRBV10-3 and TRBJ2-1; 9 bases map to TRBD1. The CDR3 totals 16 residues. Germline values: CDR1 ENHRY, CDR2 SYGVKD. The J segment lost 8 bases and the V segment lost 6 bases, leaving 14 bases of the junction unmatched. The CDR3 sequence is CAISRGGQGTGHEQFF. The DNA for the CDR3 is TGTGCCATCAGCCGCGGGGGACAGGGTACCGGTCATGAGCAGTTCTTC.

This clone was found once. The CDR3 DNA sequence: TGTGCCAGCAGTCTTAGGGTAGGCAGCATGAACACTGAAGCTTTCTTT. Translation: CASSLRVGSMNTEAFF. The chain links TRBV7-6 to TRBJ1-1; no clear D gene. This CDR3 is built from 16 residues. Deletions cut 6 bases from V and 0 bases from J, with 17 bases between. CDR1 and CDR2 (germline): SGHVS, FNYEAQ.

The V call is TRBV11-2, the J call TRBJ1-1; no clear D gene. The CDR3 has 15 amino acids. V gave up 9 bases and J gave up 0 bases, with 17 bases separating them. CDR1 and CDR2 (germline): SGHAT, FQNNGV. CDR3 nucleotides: TGTGCCAGTTCCCCTCAGTTTTATATGAACACTGAAGCTTTCTTT. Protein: CASSPQFYMNTEAFF.

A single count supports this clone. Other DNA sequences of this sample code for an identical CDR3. The CDR3 loop reads CAWSVEANYGYTF. The CDR3, as DNA: TGTGCCTGGAGTGTAGAGGCTAACTATGGCTACACCTTC. This chain connects TRBV30 to TRBJ1-2; D remains unclear. CDR1 and CDR2 (germline): GTSNPN, SVGIG (reference sequence). The CDR3 has 13 residues. The V end was cut by 0 bases, the J end by 0 bases, with 5 bases between.

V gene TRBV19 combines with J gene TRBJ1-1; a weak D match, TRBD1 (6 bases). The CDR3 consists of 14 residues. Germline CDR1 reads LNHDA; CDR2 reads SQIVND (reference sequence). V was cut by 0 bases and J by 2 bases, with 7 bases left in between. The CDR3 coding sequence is TGTGCCAGTAGTATAGAGGGGGCAAACACTGAAGCTTTCTTT. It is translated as CASSIEGANTEAFF.

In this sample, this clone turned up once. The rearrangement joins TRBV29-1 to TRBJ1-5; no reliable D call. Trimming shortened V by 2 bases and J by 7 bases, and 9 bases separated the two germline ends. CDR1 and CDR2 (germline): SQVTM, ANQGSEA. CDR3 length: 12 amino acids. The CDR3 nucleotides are TGCAGCGTTGAAAAAGGTCGGCAGCCCCAGCATTTT. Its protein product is CSVEKGRQPQHF.

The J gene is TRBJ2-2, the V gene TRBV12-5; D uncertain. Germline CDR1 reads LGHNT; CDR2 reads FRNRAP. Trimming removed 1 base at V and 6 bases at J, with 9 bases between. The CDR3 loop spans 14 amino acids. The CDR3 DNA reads TGTGCTAGTGGTTTGGGGGTGTTGGCCGGGGAGCTGTTTTTT. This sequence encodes CASGLGVLAGELFF.

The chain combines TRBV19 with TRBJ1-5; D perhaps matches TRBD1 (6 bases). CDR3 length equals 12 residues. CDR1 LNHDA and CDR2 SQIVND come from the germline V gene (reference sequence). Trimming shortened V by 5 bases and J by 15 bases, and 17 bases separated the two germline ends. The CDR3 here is CASSSDTGIWHF. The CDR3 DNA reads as TGTGCCAGTAGTTCCGACACAGGGATTTGGCATTTT.

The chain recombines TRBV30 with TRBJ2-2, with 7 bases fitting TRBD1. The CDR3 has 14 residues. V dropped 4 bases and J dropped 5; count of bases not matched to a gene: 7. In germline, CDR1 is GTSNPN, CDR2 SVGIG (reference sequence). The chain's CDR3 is CAWTTGVGTGELFF. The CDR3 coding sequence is TGTGCCTGGACCACAGGGGTGGGAACCGGGGAGCTGTTTTTT.

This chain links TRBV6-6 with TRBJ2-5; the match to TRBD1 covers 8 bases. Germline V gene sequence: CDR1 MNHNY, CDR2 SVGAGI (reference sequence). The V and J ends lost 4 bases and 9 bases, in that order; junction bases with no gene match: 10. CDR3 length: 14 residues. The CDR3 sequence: CASSLEPDRASQYF. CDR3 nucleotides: TGTGCCAGCAGTTTGGAGCCGGACAGGGCGTCCCAGTACTTC.

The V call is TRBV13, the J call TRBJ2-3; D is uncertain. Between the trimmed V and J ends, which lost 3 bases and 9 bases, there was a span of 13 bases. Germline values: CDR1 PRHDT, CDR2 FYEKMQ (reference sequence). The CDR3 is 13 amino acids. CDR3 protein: CASSFPLSPTQYF. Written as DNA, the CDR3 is TGTGCCAGCAGCTTCCCGCTATCACCGACGCAGTATTTT.

CDR3 nucleotides: TGTGCCTGGGGCGAGACTAGGAGAGAGCAGTACTTC. Translated, it gives CAWGETRREQYF. The chain couples TRBV30 to TRBJ2-7; the D gene is possibly TRBD2 (6 bases). This CDR3 has 12 amino acids. From germline, CDR1 is GTSNPN and CDR2 SVGIG (reference sequence). V lost 5 bases and J 7 bases, leaving 15 bases between the germline ends.